One sample yielded the 18 T cell receptor beta chains listed below, sequenced in a study of blood T cell repertoires in COVID-19. Only in-frame clones appear in the TCRdb table, and some are missing; sequencing was by immunoSEQ multiplex PCR. Of 85,000 to 120,000 clones in the sample, over 65% are singletons; the top ten hold 4.5%. The sequenced sample consisted of peripheral blood. The receptors originated from a human donor in a cohort sampled during active COVID-19.

The CDR3 protein is CASSLVVRGRSPLHF. The CDR3, as DNA: TGTGCCAGCAGCTTAGTGGTCAGGGGGAGGTCACCCCTCCACTTT. The chain couples TRBV7-2 to TRBJ1-6; 7 bases are shared with TRBD1. From germline, CDR1 is SGHTA and CDR2 FQGNSA. V gave up 1 base and J gave up 10 bases; unmatched junction bases: 7. The CDR3 consists of 15 residues.

The V gene is TRBV7-9, the J gene TRBJ1-1; possibly TRBD1 for D (6 bases). CDR1 SEHNR and CDR2 FQNEAQ come from the germline V gene (reference sequence). The CDR3 has 16 amino acids. The V end was cut by 2 bases, the J end by 2 bases, with 15 bases between. In DNA, the CDR3 is TGTGCCAGCAGCTTATTTGACAGGAGATCAAACACTGAAGCTTTCTTT. It translates to CASSLFDRRSNTEAFF.

This clone was found once. CDR3 in amino acids: CASSHAGTGRKPLHF. CDR3 nucleotide sequence: TGCGCCAGCAGCCATGCCGGGACAGGGAGAAAACCCCTCCACTTT. The chain recombines TRBV4-1 with TRBJ1-6, with 9 bases matching TRBD1. V gave up 3 bases and J gave up 12 bases; unmatched junction bases: 9. The length of the CDR3 is 15 residues. Germline-derived CDR1 and CDR2 are MGHRA and YSYEKL.

The chain carries TRBV5-4 and TRBJ2-1, with 9 bases that match TRBD1. Trimming cost V 4 bases and J 7 bases; bases outside gene matches: 12. CDR3 length: 16 residues. Germline loops: CDR1 SGHNT, CDR2 YYREEE (reference sequence). The CDR3 region has the DNA TGTGCCAGCAGCACTGGGACAGGGCGGGCGGGAAATGAGCAGTTCTTC. Translation: CASSTGTGRAGNEQFF. The whole variable domain, remainder taken from reference TRBV5-4 and TRBJ2-1, is ETGVTQSPTHLIKTRGQQVTLRCSSQSGHNTVSWYQQALGQGPQFIFQYYREEENGRGNFPPRFSGLQFPNYSSELNVNALELDDSALYLCASSTGTGRAGNEQFFGPGTRLTVL.

The chain couples TRBV2 to TRBJ1-4; a weak D match, TRBD1 (5 bases). This CDR3 has 14 residues. Germline V gene sequence: CDR1 SNHLY, CDR2 FYNNEI. The ends were cut back, 8 bases at V and 0 bases at J, with 10 bases in the middle. CDR3 in DNA: TGTGCCAGCGCGGGGGGAACAACTAATGAAAAACTGTTTTTT. It yields the protein CASAGGTTNEKLFF.

The J gene is TRBJ2-3, the V gene TRBV5-4, with 10 positions matching TRBD2. The CDR3 has 16 residues. V was pared by 1 base and J by 2 bases, with 4 bases of the junction left unmatched. The germline CDR1 and CDR2 sequences are SGHNT and YYREEE (reference sequence). The CDR3 loop is CASSLRTSGLTDTQYF. CDR3 DNA sequence: TGTGCCAGCAGCTTGAGGACTAGCGGTCTCACAGATACGCAGTATTTT.

The chain couples TRBV7-9 to TRBJ2-7, with no clear D. The CDR3 totals 12 residues. V lost 5 bases, J lost 4 bases, and 9 bases lay in between. Germline-derived CDR1 and CDR2 are SEHNR and FQNEAQ (reference sequence). The CDR3 loop is CASSQSYYEQYF. The CDR3 nucleotides are TGTGCCAGCAGCCAATCCTATTACGAGCAGTACTTC.

This rearrangement joins TRBV7-2 to TRBJ2-7, with TRBD2 identical over 12 bases. The V gene's germline CDR1 is SGHTA and CDR2 FQGNSA. The CDR3 contains 16 residues. V shed 4 bases, J shed 2 bases, and the junction held 6 bases outside the gene matches. CDR3 sequence reads: CASSSSLAGGPYEQYF. CDR3 bases: TGTGCCAGCAGCTCCTCACTAGCGGGGGGACCCTACGAGCAGTACTTC.

The rearrangement uses TRBV4-3 and TRBJ2-7; weak D call: TRBD2 (6 bases). V shed 4 bases and J shed 3 bases, with 13 bases lying between them. Germline CDR1 reads LGHNA; CDR2 reads YSLEER. This CDR3 comprises 14 residues. CDR3 in DNA: TGCGCCAGCAGCCGGGAGGCCCGAGACTACGAGCAGTACTTC. This codes for CASSREARDYEQYF.

The CDR3 DNA is TGTGCCAGCAGTATGAACTCGGCCTACAATGAGCAGTTCTTC. As protein: CASSMNSAYNEQFF. The chain combines TRBV2 with TRBJ2-1; no definite D call. Germline V gives CDR1 SNHLY, CDR2 FYNNEI. The CDR3 is 14 residues long. V was shortened by 5 bases and J by 2 bases, with 10 bases between the two germline ends.

V usage is TRBV19 and J usage is TRBJ1-2; 10 nucleotides match TRBD1. J gave up 8 bases and V 6 bases, and 12 bases lay outside the gene matches. CDR1 LNHDA and CDR2 SQIVND come from the germline V gene (reference sequence). This CDR3 has 15 amino acids. CDR3 sequence: CASSPEGTGVYGYTF. The CDR3 bases are TGTGCCAGTAGCCCCGAGGGGACAGGGGTTTACGGCTACACCTTC.

The chain links TRBV7-2 to TRBJ2-5, with 7 bases lining up with TRBD1. After removal of 5 bases from V and 4 bases from J, the junction contained 4 bases not matched to a gene. CDR1 is SGHTA and CDR2 is FQGNSA in the germline V gene. This CDR3 region has 13 residues. CDR3 coding DNA: TGTGCCAGCAGCCCCGACAGGGCAGAGACCCAGTACTTC. Its protein is CASSPDRAETQYF. The full variable domain, rest sourced from reference TRBV7-2 and TRBJ2-5, is GAGVSQSPSNKVTEKGKDVELRCDPISGHTALYWYRQSLGQGLEFLIYFQGNSAPDKSGLPSDRFSAERTGGSVSTLTIQRTQQEDSAVYLCASSPDRAETQYFGPGTRLLVL.

Only a few counts were recorded for this clone. V and J are TRBV4-1 and TRBJ1-2; D is perhaps TRBD1 (6 bases). The CDR3 length is 13 residues. Germline V gene lookup returns CDR1 MGHRA and CDR2 YSYEKL. V was pared by 2 bases and J by 5 bases, with 9 bases between. CDR3 sequence reads: CASSQPRGYGYTF. Written as DNA, the CDR3 is TGCGCCAGCAGCCAACCTAGGGGGTATGGCTACACCTTC.

This rearrangement joins TRBV27 to TRBJ2-2; possible D gene TRBD2, 6 bases. Germline CDR1 and CDR2: MNHEY and SMNVEV (reference sequence). The V end was cut by 11 bases, the J end by 5 bases, with 21 bases between. The CDR3 has 15 amino acids. The DNA of the CDR3 is TGTGCCGCGGGGAGAGATCGATTGGTAACCGGGGAGCTGTTTTTT. The encoded protein is CAAGRDRLVTGELFF.

This rearrangement joins TRBV7-9 to TRBJ1-2; 7 nucleotides agree with TRBD1. J gave up 3 bases and V 7 bases, and 8 bases lay outside the gene matches. The CDR3 is 14 residues long. Germline V gene data show CDR1 as SEHNR and CDR2 as FQNEAQ (reference sequence). CDR3 coding DNA: TGTGCCAGCATGGCGTGGGGGACAGACTATGGCTACACCTTC. As protein: CASMAWGTDYGYTF.

This rearrangement joins TRBV28 to TRBJ1-4; 9 bases agree with TRBD1. J was trimmed by 7 bases and V by 7 bases; bases with no gene match: 7. Germline CDR1 reads MDHEN; CDR2 reads SYDVKM. The CDR3 loop spans 14 amino acids. In nucleotides, the CDR3 is TGTGCCAGCACCACAGGGGGCTGGGGTGAAAAACTGTTTTTT. Translated: CASTTGGWGEKLFF.

The rearrangement uses TRBV27 and TRBJ1-1; D is unclear. This CDR3 spans 16 amino acids. Trimming pared 3 bases from V and 1 base from J, leaving 15 bases between. Germline lookup yields CDR1 MNHEY and CDR2 SMNVEV (reference sequence). DNA for the CDR3: TGTGCCAGCAGTTTGTATAGAACAGCTAAGAACACTGAAGCTTTCTTT. Its protein is CASSLYRTAKNTEAFF.

This chain joins TRBV6-5 and TRBJ1-2, with TRBD1 identical over 9 bases. The V gene end was trimmed by 7 bases and the J gene end by 8 bases; junction bases not matched to a gene: 11. Germline V gives CDR1 MNHEY, CDR2 SVGAGI. This CDR3 has 14 residues. As DNA, the CDR3 is TGTGCCAGCACCATATGGGGACAGGGAGGAGGCTACACCTTC. Encoded protein: CASTIWGQGGGYTF.